This TCR beta chain was documented in a study of blood T cell repertoires in COVID-19. Study-wide context: From T cells, B-cell-depleted T cells, or PBMCs came the material, which was cDNA or gDNA.

Per the original data handling: Amplification with reference gene primers provided the estimates of nucleated cell counts. Libraries were prepared by immunoSEQ multiplex PCR; TCRdb keeps only in-frame clonotypes and omits some of them. V, J and clone size are taken as reported in that table, and D and trimming were inferred from the DNA itself. The sample has around 20,000 clones, around 90% seen once. The V gene lost 1 base and the J gene lost 10 bases, with 16 bases spanning the gap. Per the germline V gene, CDR1 is SGHTA and CDR2 is FQGNSA. The length of the CDR3 is 14 residues. The sequencing sample was made of peripheral blood. The receptor's source is a human donor with active COVID-19. The donor label of this sample is uncertain. The V gene is TRBV7-2, the J gene TRBJ1-2; D unresolved. The CDR3 here is CASSLVGDVDDYTF. The CDR3 nucleotides are TGTGCCAGCAGCTTAGTAGGAGATGTGGATGACTACACCTTC.